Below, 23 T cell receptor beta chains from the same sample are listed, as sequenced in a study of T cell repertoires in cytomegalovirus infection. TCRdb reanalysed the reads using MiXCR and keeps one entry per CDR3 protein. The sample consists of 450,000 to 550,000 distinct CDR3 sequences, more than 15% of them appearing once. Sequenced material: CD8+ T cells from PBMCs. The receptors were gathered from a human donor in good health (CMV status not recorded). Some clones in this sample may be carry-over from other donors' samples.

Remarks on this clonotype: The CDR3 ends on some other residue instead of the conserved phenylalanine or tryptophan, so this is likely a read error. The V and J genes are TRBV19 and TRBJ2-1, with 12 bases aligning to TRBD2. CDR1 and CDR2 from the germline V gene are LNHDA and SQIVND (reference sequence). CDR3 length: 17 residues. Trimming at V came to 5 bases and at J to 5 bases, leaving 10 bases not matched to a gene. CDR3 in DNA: TGTGCCAGTAGTTGGCGACTAGCGGGAGTAGAACACAATGAGCAGTTCTAT. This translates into CASSWRLAGVEHNEQFY.

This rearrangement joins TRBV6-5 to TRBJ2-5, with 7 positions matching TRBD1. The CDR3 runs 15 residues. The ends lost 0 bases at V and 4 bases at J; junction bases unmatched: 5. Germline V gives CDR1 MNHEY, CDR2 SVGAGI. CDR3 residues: CASSYSRAGGETQYF. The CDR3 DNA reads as TGTGCCAGCAGTTACTCGAGGGCAGGGGGAGAGACCCAGTACTTC.

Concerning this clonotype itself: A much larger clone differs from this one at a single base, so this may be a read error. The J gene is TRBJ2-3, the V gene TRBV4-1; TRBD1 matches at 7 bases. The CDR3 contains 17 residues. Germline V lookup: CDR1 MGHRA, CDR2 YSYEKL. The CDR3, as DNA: TGCGCCAGAAGCCTGTTGCCTGGGACAGCCGGCACAGATACGCAGTATTTT. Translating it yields CARSLLPGTAGTDTQYF.

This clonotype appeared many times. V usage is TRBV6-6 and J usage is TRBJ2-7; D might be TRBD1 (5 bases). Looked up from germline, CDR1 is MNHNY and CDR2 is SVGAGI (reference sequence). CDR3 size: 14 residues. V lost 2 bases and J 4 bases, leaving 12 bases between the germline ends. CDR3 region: CASSYVDSTYEQYF. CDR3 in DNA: TGTGCCAGCAGTTACGTCGACAGCACTTACGAGCAGTACTTC.

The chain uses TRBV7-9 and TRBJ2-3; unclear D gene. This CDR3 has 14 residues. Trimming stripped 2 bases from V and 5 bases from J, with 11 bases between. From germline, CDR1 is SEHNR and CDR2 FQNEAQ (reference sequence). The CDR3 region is CASSLLENGDTQYF. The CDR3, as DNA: TGTGCCAGCAGCTTATTAGAAAATGGAGATACGCAGTATTTT.

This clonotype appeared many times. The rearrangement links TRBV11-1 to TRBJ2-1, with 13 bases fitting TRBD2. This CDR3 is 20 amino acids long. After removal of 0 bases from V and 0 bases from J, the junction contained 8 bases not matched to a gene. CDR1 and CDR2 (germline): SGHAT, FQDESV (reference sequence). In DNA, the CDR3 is TGTGCCAGCAGCTTAGCCCGACTAGCGGGAGGCACGAGCTCCTACAATGAGCAGTTCTTC. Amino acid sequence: CASSLARLAGGTSSYNEQFF.

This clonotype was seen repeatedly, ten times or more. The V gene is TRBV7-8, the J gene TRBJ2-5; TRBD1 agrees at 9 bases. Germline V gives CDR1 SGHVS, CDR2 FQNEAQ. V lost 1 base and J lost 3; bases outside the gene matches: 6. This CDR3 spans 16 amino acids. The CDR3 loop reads CASSLVGDRVKETQYF. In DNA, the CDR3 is TGTGCCAGCAGCTTAGTCGGGGACAGGGTAAAAGAGACCCAGTACTTC.

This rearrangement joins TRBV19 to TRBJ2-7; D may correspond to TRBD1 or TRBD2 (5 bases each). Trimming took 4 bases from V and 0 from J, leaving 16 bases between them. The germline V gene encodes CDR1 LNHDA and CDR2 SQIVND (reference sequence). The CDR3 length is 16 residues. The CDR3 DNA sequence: TGTGCCAGTAGTACCCCTCCCGGGACCCTCTCCTACGAGCAGTACTTC. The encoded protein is CASSTPPGTLSYEQYF.

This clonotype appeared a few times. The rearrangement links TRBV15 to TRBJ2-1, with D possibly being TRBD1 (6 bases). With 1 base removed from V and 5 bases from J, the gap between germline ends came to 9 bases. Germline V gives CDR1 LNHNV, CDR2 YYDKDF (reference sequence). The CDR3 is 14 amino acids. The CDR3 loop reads CATSRAAGDNEQFF. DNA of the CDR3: TGTGCCACCAGCAGAGCCGCAGGGGACAATGAGCAGTTCTTC.

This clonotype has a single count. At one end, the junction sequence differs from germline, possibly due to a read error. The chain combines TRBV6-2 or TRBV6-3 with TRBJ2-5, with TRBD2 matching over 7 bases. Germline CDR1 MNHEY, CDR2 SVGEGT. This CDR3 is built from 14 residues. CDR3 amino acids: CASSVRGIQETQHF. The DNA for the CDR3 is TGTGCCAGCAGTGTGCGGGGGATCCAAGAGACCCAGCACTTC.

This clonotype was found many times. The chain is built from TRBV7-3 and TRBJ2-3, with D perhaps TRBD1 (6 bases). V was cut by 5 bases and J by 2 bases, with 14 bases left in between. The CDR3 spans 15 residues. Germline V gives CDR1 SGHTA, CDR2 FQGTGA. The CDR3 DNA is TGTGCCAGCAGCGAAAATGGGGGCTACACAGATACGCAGTATTTT. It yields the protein CASSENGGYTDTQYF.

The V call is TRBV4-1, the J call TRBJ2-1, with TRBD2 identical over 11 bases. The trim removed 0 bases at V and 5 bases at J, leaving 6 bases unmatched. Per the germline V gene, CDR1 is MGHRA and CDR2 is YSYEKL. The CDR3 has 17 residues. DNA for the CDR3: TGCGCCAGCAGCCAAGATCTGACTAGCGGGACCAACAATGAGCAGTTCTTC. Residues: CASSQDLTSGTNNEQFF.

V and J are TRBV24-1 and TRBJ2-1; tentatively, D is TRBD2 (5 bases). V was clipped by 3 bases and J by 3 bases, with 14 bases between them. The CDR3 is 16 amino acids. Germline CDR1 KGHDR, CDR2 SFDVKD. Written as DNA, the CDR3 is TGTGCCACCAGTGATCCCGACTACCGTAACTACAATGAGCAGTTCTTC. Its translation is CATSDPDYRNYNEQFF.

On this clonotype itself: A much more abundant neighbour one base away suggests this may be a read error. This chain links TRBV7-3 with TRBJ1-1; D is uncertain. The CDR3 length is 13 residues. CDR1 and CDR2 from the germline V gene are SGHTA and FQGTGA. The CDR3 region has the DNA TGTTCCAGCAGCTTATTACCCGGTACTGAAGCTTTCTTT. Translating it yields CSSSLLPGTEAFF.

CDR3 protein: CASSERAVASYEQYF. The CDR3 DNA follows: TGCGCCAGCAGTGAACGGGCCGTTGCGTCCTACGAGCAGTACTTC. The J gene is TRBJ2-7, the V gene TRBV10-2; no reliable D call. The germline CDR1 and CDR2 sequences are WSHSY and SAAADI. The CDR3 spans 15 residues. V dropped 3 bases and J dropped 1 base, with 13 bases sitting between them.

The CDR3 DNA follows: TGCGCCAGCAGCCCCGACCGGGACTTCCGGGAGCAGTACTTC. Translating it yields CASSPDRDFREQYF. V is TRBV5-1 and J is TRBJ2-7; a weak D match, TRBD2 (6 bases). The CDR3 runs 14 residues. Trimming shortened V by 4 bases and J by 7 bases, and 18 bases separated the two germline ends. Germline CDR1 reads SGHRS; CDR2 reads YFSETQ.

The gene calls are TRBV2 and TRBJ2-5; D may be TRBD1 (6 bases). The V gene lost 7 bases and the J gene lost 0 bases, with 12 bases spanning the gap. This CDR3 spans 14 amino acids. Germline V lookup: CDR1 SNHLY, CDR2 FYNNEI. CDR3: CASTDGQYQETQYF. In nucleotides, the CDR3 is TGTGCCAGCACCGATGGACAGTACCAAGAGACCCAGTACTTC. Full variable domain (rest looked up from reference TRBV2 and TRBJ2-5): EPEVTQTPSHQVTQMGQEVILRCVPISNHLYFYWYRQILGQKVEFLVSFYNNEISEKSEIFDDQFSVERPDGSNFTLKIRSTKLEDSAMYFCASTDGQYQETQYFGPGTRLLVL.

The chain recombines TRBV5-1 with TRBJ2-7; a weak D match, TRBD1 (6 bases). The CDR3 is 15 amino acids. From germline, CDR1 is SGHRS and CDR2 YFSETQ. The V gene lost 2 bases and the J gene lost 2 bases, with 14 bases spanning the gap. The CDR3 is CASSLQGLATYEQYF. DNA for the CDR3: TGCGCCAGCAGCTTACAGGGCCTTGCTACCTACGAGCAGTACTTC.

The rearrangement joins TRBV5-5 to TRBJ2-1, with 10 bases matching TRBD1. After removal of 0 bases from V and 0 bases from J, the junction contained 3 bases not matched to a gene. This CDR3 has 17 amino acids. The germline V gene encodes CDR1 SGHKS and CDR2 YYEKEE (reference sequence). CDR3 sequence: CASSLATGGLSYNEQFF. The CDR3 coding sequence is TGTGCCAGCAGCTTGGCGACAGGGGGCCTCTCCTACAATGAGCAGTTCTTC.

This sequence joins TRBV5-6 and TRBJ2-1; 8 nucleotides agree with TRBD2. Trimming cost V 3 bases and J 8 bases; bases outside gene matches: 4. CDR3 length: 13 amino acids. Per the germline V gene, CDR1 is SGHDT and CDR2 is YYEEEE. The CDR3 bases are TGTGCCAGCAGCTGGACTAGCAGGTATGAGCAGTTCTTC. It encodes CASSWTSRYEQFF. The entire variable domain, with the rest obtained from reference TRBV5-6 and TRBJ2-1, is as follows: DAGVTQSPTHLIKTRGQQVTLRCSPKSGHDTVSWYQQALGQGPQFIFQYYEEEERQRGNFPDRFSGHQFPNYSSELNVNALLLGDSALYLCASSWTSRYEQFFGPGTRLTVL.

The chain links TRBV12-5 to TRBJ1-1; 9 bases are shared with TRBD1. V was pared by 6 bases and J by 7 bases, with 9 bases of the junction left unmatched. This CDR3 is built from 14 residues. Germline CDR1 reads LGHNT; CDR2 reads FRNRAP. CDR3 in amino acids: CASGSDRGADEAFF. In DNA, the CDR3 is TGTGCTAGTGGGTCGGACAGGGGCGCGGATGAAGCTTTCTTT. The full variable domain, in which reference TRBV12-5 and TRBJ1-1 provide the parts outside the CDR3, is DARVTQTPRHKVTEMGQEVTMRCQPILGHNTVFWYRQTMMQGLELLAYFRNRAPLDDSGMPKDRFSAEMPDATLATLKIQPSEPRDSAVYFCASGSDRGADEAFFGQGTRLTVV.

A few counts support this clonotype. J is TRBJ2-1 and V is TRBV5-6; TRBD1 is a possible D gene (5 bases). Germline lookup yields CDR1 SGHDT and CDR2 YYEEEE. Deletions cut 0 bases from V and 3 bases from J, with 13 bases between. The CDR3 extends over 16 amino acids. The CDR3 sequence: CASSLEQVELYNEQFF. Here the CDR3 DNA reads TGTGCCAGCAGCTTGGAACAGGTGGAGCTCTACAATGAGCAGTTCTTC.

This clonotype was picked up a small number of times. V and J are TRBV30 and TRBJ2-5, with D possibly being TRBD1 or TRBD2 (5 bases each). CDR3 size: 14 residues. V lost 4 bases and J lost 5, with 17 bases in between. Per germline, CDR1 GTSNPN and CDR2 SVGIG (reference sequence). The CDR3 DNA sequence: TGTGCCTGGACTGCCGGGACCCGCACGGAGACCCAGTACTTC. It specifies CAWTAGTRTETQYF.